These T cell receptor beta chains were read from a single sample in a study of response to subunit inactivated influenza vaccine. From the RT-PCR reads, TCRdb called clonotypes with MiXCR, one entry per CDR3 protein. The sample lists roughly 180,000 distinct CDR3 sequences, around 8.8% seen once, with roughly a tenth in the top ten. The material sequenced was non-naive T cells sorted from PBMCs, taken on the day of vaccination. Receptor source: a middle-aged man who received an inactivated influenza vaccine. Each CDR3 is given with its conserved first and last residue. D genes are given only for firm matches. Only part of the rows carry a size: once, few, many, or a class if the clone is expanded.

d_gene	v_gene	abundance	j_gene	len	CDR3nt	CDR3aa
.	TRBV29-1	many	TRBJ2-3	14	TGCAGCGTTGTTGCGCAGGGTGGAACAGATACGCAGTATTTT	CSVVAQGGTDTQYF
TRBD2	TRBV6-1	few	TRBJ2-3	16	TGTGCCAGCAGTGACCTAGCGGGAGGTACCACAGATACGCAGTATTTT	CASSDLAGGTTDTQYF
.	TRBV10-3	many	TRBJ1-1	13	TGTGCCATCAGTGTAGGGGGGGGAGCTGAAGCTTTCTTT	CAISVGGGAEAFF
TRBD2	TRBV6-2/TRBV6-3	once	TRBJ2-1	17	TGTGCCAGCAGCCGTGCCCCTAGCGGGAACTCCTACAATGAGCAGTTCTTC	CASSRAPSGNSYNEQFF
.	TRBV2	.	TRBJ2-4	17	TGTGCCAGCAGTGAAATAGGAATTCTACTAGCCAAAAACATTCAGTACTTC	CASSEIGILLAKNIQYF
TRBD2	TRBV7-9	.	TRBJ2-1	17	TGTGCCAGCAGCCTCTCATATGGGACTAGCGGGAGTTTTGAGCAGTTCTTC	CASSLSYGTSGSFEQFF
.	TRBV20-1	.	TRBJ2-5	15	TGCAGTGCTAGAGACCTTACTAGCTCCGTCGAGACCCAGTACTTC	CSARDLTSSVETQYF
TRBD1	TRBV27	many	TRBJ1-2	15	TGTGCCAGCAGTCCGAACCCCGGGACAGGGTCTGGCTACACCTTC	CASSPNPGTGSGYTF
.	TRBV7-9	many	TRBJ1-2	16	TGTGCCAGCAGCTTCGTCGACAGGCGAGCTAACTATGGCTACACCTTC	CASSFVDRRANYGYTF
.	TRBV5-4	.	TRBJ1-2	14	TGTGCCAGCAGCTTAGACGGGGGCGCCGATGGCTACACCTTC	CASSLDGGADGYTF
.	TRBV5-1	many	TRBJ1-4	15	TGCGCCAGCAGCTTGGGCGGCTCTGGAGGGGAAAAACTGTTTTTT	CASSLGGSGGEKLFF
.	TRBV2	many	TRBJ1-5	13	TGTGCCAGCAGTGAAGCTCGGGAGAGGCCCCAGCATTTT	CASSEARERPQHF
.	TRBV7-2	many	TRBJ2-1	15	TGTGCCAGCAGCTCCCCGACAGTTTCTCGGGGTAAGCAGTTCTTC	CASSSPTVSRGKQFF
.	TRBV20-1	few	TRBJ2-1	15	TGCAGTGCTAGAGGGACTAGCGGACAGGGGAATGAGCAGTTCTTC	CSARGTSGQGNEQFF
TRBD1	TRBV5-1	.	TRBJ2-7	14	TGCGCCAGCAGCTTGGATCAGGGGGATAGCGAGCAGTACTTC	CASSLDQGDSEQYF
TRBD1	TRBV6-2/TRBV6-3	.	TRBJ1-1	15	TGTGCCAGCAGTTCCGGACAGGGCGGGAACACTGAAGCTTTCTTT	CASSSGQGGNTEAFF
TRBD2	TRBV5-1	many	TRBJ2-1	15	TGCGCCAGCAGCTTGGGGTCTAGCGGGGGCAATGAGCAGTTCTTC	CASSLGSSGGNEQFF
.	TRBV20-1	few	TRBJ1-2	14	TGCAGTGCTAGAGTCTCGGGAGGGAACTATGGCTACACCTTC	CSARVSGGNYGYTF
TRBD1	TRBV29-1	many	TRBJ2-5	15	TGCAGCGTTGGAACCGGACAGGGTCTGGGAGAGACCCAGTACTTC	CSVGTGQGLGETQYF
TRBD1	TRBV28	few	TRBJ1-5	13	TGTGCCAGCACCGGGACAGTTTATCAGCCCCAGCATTTT	CASTGTVYQPQHF
.	TRBV20-1	many	TRBJ2-5	14	TGCAGTGCTAGAAGTCTGAGGAGTCCCGTGACCCAGTACTTC	CSARSLRSPVTQYF
TRBD1	TRBV10-2	.	TRBJ2-7	15	TGCGCCAGCAGGCCAGGGGGCCGGAGGTTAAGCGAGCAGTACTTC	CASRPGGRRLSEQYF
TRBD2	TRBV7-3	many	TRBJ2-5	17	TGTGCCAGCAGCCCCGGGGGACTAGCGGGAAGGAGGGAGACCCAGTACTTC	CASSPGGLAGRRETQYF
.	TRBV6-1	few	TRBJ1-6	13	TGTGCCAGCAGCCAAAGCGGGATTTCACCCCTCCACTTT	CASSQSGISPLHF
TRBD2	TRBV12-3/TRBV12-4	many	TRBJ2-7	17	TGTGCCAGCAGTTTAGCGCGGCTAGCGGGTATATCATACGAGCAGTACTTC	CASSLARLAGISYEQYF
.	TRBV12-3/TRBV12-4	many	TRBJ2-7	13	TGTGCCAGCAGTTTAGACCGCCGCCTCGAGCAGTACTTC	CASSLDRRLEQYF
.	TRBV11-2	few	TRBJ1-2	14	TGTGCCAGCAGCGAAGGACAGTATAACTATGGCTACACCTTC	CASSEGQYNYGYTF
.	TRBV29-1	.	TRBJ1-4	13	TGCAGCGTTCTGGGACGTGGGGATGAAAAACTGTTTTTT	CSVLGRGDEKLFF
.	TRBV12-3/TRBV12-4	.	TRBJ2-3	15	TGTGCCAGCACTCCTGGTAGCGACCGCACAGATACGCAGTATTTT	CASTPGSDRTDTQYF
TRBD1	TRBV4-3	many	TRBJ1-3	14	TGCGCCAGCAGCCTGGACAGGGAAGGAAACACCATATATTTT	CASSLDREGNTIYF
TRBD1	TRBV2	few	TRBJ2-3	16	TGTGCCAGCAGTCCCGGGACAGGGGGAATCACAGATACGCAGTATTTT	CASSPGTGGITDTQYF
.	TRBV12-3/TRBV12-4	.	TRBJ1-2	13	TGTGCCAGCAGTACACGGTTGGTCTATGGCTACACCTTC	CASSTRLVYGYTF